The entry that follows covers one TCR beta chain sequence. This sample was taken from a study of identifying expanded T cells in peripheral blood. Using immunoSEQ multiplex PCR, the repertoire was profiled, and TCRdb retains in-frame clones only, with some absent. Of tens of thousands of clones in the sample, over 80% were seen once. Trimming left V 6 bases short and J 0 bases short, with 8 bases between. This CDR3 is 13 amino acids long. CDR1 SNHLY and CDR2 FYNNEI come from the germline V gene. No infections or other immune events were documented during collection. This TCR was recovered from a person aged 18 to 75 in good health. The chain combines TRBV2 with TRBJ1-1; no firm D call. Sample: blood. CDR3 in DNA: TGTGCCAGCAGCCTACAGTTGAACACTGAAGCTTTCTTT. It translates to CASSLQLNTEAFF.